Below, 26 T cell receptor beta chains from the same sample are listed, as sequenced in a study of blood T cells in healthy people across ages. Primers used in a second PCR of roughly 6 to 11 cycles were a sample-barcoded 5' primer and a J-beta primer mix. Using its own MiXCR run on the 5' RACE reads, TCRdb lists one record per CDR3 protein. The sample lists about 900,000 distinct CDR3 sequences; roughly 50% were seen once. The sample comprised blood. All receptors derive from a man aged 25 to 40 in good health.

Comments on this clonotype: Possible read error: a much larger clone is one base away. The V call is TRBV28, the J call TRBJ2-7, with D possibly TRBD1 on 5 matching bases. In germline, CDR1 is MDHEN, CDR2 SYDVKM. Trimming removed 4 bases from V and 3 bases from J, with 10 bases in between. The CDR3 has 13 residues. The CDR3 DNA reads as TGTGCCAGCAGTTATCAGGGTCTCTACGAGCAGTACTTC. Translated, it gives CASSYQGLYEQYF.

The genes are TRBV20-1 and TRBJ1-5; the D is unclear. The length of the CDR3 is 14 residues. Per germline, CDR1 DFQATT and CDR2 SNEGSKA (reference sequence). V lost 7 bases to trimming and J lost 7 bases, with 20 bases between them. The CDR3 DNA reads TGCAGTGGGGCGGTGGACGGGGTCGGGCAGCCCCAGCATTTT. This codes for CSGAVDGVGQPQHF.

The CDR3 spells CATKTSGGRIGEQYF. The CDR3 DNA reads TGTGCCACCAAGACTAGCGGGGGTCGCATAGGCGAGCAGTACTTC. J is TRBJ2-7 and V is TRBV25-1; 12 bases are a match to TRBD2. The CDR3 covers 15 residues. Germline assignment: CDR1 MGHDK and CDR2 SYGVNS. V was clipped by 10 bases and J by 6 bases; unmatched bases: 13.

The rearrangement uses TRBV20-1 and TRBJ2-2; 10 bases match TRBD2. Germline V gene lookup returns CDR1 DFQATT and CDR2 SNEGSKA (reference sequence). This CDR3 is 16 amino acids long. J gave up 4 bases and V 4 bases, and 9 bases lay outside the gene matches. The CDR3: CSAILGASGGTGELFF. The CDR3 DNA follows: TGCAGTGCTATCCTGGGGGCTAGCGGGGGCACCGGGGAGCTGTTTTTT.

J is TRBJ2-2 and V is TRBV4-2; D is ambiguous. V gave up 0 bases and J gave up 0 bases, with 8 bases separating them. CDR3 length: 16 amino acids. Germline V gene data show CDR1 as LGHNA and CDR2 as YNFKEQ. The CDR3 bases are TGTGCCAGCAGCCAAGATGAGGACCCGAACACCGGGGAGCTGTTTTTT. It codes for CASSQDEDPNTGELFF.

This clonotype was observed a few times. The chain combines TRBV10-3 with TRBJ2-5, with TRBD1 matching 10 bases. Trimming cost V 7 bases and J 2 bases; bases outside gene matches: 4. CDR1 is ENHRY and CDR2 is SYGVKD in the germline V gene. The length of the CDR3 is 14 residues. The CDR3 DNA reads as TGTGCCATCAAAGGACAGGGGGGTCAAGAGACCCAGTACTTC. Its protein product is CAIKGQGGQETQYF.

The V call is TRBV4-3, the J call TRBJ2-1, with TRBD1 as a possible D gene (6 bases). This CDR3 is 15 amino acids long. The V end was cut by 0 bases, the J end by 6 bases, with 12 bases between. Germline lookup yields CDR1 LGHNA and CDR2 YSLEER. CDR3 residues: CASSQDRGSLNEQFF. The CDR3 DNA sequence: TGCGCCAGCAGCCAAGACAGGGGTTCCCTCAATGAGCAGTTCTTC.

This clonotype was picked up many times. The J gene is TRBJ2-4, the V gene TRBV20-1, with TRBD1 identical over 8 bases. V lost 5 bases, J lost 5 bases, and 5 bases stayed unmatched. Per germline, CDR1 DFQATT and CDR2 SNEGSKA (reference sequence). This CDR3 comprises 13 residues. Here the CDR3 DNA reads TGCAGTGCTGAAATGACAGGGGAAAACATTCAGTACTTC. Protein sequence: CSAEMTGENIQYF.

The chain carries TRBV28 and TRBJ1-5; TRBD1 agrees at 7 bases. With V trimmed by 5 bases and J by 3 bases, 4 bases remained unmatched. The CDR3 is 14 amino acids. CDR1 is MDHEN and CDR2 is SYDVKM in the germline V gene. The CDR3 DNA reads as TGTGCCAGCAGTGCCGGGACAGTCAATCAGCCCCAGCATTTT. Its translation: CASSAGTVNQPQHF.

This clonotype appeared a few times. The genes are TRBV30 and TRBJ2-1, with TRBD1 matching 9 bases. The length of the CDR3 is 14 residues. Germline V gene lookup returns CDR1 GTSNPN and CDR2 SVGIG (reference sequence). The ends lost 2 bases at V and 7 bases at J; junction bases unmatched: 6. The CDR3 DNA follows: TGTGCCTGGAGTAGGGGACAGGGTGAGAATGAGCAGTTCTTC. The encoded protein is CAWSRGQGENEQFF.

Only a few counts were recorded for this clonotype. In DNA, the CDR3 is TGCAGTGCCCCAACATCAGCCTATACGCAGTATTTT. Protein sequence: CSAPTSAYTQYF. The chain is built from TRBV20-1 and TRBJ2-3; D is ambiguous. Looked up from germline, CDR1 is DFQATT and CDR2 is SNEGSKA (reference sequence). The CDR3 is 12 amino acids. V gave up 6 bases and J gave up 7 bases, with 14 bases separating them.

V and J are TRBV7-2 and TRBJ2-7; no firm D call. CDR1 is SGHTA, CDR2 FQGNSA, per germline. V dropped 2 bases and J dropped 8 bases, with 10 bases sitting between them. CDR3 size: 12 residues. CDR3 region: CASSLPFNQQYF. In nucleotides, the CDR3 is TGTGCCAGCAGCTTACCTTTCAACCAGCAGTACTTC.

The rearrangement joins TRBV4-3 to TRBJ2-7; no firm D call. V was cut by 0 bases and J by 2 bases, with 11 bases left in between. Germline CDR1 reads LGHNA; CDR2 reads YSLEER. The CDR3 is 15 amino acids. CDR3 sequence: CASSQEGSVPYEQYF. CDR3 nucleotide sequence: TGCGCCAGCAGCCAAGAGGGATCGGTCCCCTACGAGCAGTACTTC.

The CDR3 DNA reads as TGTGCCAGCAGGAAGGTGGGGAGCTCCTACGAGCAGTACTTC. Amino acid sequence: CASRKVGSSYEQYF. The rearrangement links TRBV12-3 or TRBV12-4 to TRBJ2-7; D might be TRBD2 (5 bases). CDR3 size: 14 residues. Deletions cut 6 bases from V and 0 bases from J, with 12 bases between.

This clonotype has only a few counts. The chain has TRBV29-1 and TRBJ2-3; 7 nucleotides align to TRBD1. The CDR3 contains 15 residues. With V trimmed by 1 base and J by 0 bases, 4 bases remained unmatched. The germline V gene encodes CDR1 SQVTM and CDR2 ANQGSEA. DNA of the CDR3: TGCAGCGTTGAAGGCGGACAGGCTAGCACAGATACGCAGTATTTT. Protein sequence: CSVEGGQASTDTQYF.

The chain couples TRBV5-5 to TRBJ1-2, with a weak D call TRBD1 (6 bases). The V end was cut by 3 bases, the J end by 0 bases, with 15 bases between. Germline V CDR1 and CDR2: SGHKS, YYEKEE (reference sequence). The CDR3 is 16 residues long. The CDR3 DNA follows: TGTGCCAGCAGCTCGGACGCCGGGACATCTAACTATGGCTACACCTTC. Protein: CASSSDAGTSNYGYTF. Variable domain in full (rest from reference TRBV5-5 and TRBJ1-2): DAGVTQSPTHLIKTRGQQVTLRCSPISGHKSVSWYQQVLGQGPQFIFQYYEKEERGRGNFPDRFSARQFPNYSSELNVNALLLGDSALYLCASSSDAGTSNYGYTFGSGTRLTVV.

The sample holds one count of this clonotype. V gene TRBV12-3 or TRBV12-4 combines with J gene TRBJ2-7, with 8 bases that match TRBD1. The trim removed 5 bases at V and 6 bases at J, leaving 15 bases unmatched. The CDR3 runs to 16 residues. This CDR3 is CASSQTDRGSGAEQYF. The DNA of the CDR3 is TGTGCCAGCAGTCAAACCGACAGGGGCTCCGGCGCCGAGCAGTACTTC.

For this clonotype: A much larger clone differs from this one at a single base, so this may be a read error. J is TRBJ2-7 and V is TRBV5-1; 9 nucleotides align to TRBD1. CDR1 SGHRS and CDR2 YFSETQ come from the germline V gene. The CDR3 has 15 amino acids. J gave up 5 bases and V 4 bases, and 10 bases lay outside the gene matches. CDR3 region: CASSVAGQGTHEQYF. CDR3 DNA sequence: TGCGCCAGCAGCGTAGCAGGACAGGGGACCCACGAGCAGTACTTC.

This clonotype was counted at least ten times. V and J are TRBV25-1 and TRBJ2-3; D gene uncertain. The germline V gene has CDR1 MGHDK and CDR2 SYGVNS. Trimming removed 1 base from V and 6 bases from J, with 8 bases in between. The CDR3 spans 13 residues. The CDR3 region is CASSEFGWDTQYF. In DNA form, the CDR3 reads TGTGCCAGCAGTGAATTTGGTTGGGATACGCAGTATTTT. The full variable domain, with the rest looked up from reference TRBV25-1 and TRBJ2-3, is EADIYQTPRYLVIGTGKKITLECSQTMGHDKMYWYQQDPGMELHLIHYSYGVNSTEKGDLSSESTVSRIRTEHFPLTLESARPSHTSQYLCASSEFGWDTQYFGPGTRLTVL.

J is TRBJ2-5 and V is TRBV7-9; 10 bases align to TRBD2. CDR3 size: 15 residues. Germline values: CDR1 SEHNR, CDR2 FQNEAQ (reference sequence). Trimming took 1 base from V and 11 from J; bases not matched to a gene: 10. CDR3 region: CASSLGAGGQVEQYF. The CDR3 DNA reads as TGTGCCAGCAGCTTAGGAGCGGGGGGGCAAGTTGAGCAGTACTTC.

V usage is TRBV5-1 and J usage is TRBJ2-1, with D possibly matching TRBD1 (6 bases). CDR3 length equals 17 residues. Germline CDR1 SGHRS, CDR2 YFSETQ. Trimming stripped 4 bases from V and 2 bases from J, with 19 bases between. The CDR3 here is CASSGLAMGATYNEQFF. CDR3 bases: TGCGCCAGCAGCGGTTTGGCAATGGGGGCGACCTACAATGAGCAGTTCTTC.

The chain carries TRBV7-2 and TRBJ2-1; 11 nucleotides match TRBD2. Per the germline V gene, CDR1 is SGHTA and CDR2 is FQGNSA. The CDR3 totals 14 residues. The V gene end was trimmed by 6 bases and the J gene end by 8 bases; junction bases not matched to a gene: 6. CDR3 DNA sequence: TGTGCCAGCAGTCAGGGACTAGCGGTACATGAGCAGTTCTTC. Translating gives CASSQGLAVHEQFF.

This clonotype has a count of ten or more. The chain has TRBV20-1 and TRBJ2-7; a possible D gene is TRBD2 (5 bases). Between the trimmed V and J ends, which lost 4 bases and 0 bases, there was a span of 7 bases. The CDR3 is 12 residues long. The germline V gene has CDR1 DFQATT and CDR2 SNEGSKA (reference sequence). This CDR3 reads CSATDSSYEQYF. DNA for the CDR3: TGCAGTGCTACGGACTCCTCCTACGAGCAGTACTTC.

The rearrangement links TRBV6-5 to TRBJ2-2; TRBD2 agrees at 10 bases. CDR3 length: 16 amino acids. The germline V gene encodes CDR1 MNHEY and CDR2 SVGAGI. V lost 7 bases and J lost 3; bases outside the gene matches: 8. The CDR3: CASTKGLAGDTGELFF. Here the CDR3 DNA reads TGTGCCAGCACCAAAGGCCTAGCGGGGGACACCGGGGAGCTGTTTTTT.

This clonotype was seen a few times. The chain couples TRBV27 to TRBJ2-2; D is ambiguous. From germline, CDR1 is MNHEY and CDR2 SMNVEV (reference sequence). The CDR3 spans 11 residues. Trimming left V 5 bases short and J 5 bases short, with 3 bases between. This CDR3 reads CASSGTGELFF. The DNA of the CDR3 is TGTGCCAGCAGTGGGACCGGGGAGCTGTTTTTT.

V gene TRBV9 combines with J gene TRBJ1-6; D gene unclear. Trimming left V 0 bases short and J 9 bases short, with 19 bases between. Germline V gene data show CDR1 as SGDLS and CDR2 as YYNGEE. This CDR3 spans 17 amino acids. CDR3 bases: TGTGCCAGCAGCGTAGTGGTGTGTACATTCATATCTTCACCCCTCCACTTT. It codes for CASSVVVCTFISSPLHF.